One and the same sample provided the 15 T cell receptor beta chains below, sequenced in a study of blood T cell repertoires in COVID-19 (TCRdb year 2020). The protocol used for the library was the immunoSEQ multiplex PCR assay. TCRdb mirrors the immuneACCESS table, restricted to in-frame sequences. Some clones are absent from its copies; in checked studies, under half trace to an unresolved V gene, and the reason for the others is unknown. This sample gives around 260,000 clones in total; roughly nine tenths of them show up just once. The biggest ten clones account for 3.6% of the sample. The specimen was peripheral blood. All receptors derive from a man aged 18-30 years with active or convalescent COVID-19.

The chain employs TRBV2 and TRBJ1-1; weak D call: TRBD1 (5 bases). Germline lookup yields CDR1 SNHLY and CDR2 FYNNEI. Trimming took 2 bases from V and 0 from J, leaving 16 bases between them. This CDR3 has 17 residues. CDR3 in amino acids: CASSEIDSLLMNTEAFF. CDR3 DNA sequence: TGTGCCAGCAGTGAAATAGACAGCCTACTAATGAACACTGAAGCTTTCTTT.

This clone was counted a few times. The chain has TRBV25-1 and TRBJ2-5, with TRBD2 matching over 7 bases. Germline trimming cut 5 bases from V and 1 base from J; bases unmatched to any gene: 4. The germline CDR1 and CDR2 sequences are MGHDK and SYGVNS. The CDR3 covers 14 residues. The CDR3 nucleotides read TGTGCCAGCAGTCGCGGCGGGGGCCAAGAGACCCAGTACTTC. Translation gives CASSRGGGQETQYF.

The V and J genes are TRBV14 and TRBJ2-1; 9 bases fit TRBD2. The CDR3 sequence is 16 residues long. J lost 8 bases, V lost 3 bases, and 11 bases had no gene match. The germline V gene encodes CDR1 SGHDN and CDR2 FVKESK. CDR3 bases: TGTGCCAGCAGCCAGGCATCAGCGGGAGGCCCCCATGAGCAGTTCTTC. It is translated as CASSQASAGGPHEQFF.

The CDR3 DNA sequence: TGTGCCAGCAGTTTGGGTGTGGGGACAGGGATCACAATAGAGCAGTTCTTC. This encodes CASSLGVGTGITIEQFF. The chain links TRBV27 to TRBJ2-1; 9 bases match TRBD1. Germline V gene lookup returns CDR1 MNHEY and CDR2 SMNVEV (reference sequence). V dropped 3 bases and J dropped 10; count of bases not matched to a gene: 16. The CDR3 contains 17 residues.

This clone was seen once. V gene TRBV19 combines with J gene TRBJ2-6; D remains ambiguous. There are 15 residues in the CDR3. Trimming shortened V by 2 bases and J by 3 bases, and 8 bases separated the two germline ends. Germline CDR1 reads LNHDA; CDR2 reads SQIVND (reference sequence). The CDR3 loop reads CASSIWRDGANVLTF. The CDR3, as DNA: TGTGCCAGTAGTATATGGAGAGATGGGGCCAACGTCCTGACTTTC.

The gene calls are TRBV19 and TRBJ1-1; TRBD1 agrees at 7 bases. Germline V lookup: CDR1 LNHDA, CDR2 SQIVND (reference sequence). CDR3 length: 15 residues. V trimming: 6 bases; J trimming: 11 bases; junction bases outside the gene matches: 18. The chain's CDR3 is CASSPQRIGGAGAFF. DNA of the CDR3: TGTGCCAGTAGCCCGCAGCGGATAGGGGGCGCCGGCGCTTTCTTT. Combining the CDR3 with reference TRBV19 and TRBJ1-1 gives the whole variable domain DGGITQSPKYLFRKEGQNVTLSCEQNLNHDAMYWYRQDPGQGLRLIYYSQIVNDFQKGDIAEGYSVSREKKESFPLTVTSAQKNPTAFYLCASSPQRIGGAGAFFGQGTRLTVV.

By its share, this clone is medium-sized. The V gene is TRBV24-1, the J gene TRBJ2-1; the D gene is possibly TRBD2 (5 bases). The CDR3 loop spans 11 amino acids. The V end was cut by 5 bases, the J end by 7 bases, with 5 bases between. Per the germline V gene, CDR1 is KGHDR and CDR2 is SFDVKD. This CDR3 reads CATSAGNEQFF. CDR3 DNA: TGTGCCACCAGTGCGGGGAATGAGCAGTTCTTC.

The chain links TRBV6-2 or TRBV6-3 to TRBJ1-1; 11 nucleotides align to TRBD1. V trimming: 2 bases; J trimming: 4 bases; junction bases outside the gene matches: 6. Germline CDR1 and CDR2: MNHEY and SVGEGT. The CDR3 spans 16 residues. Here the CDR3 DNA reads TGTGCCAGCAGTTACGACATTGGGACAGGGGGCACTGAAGCTTTCTTT. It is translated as CASSYDIGTGGTEAFF.

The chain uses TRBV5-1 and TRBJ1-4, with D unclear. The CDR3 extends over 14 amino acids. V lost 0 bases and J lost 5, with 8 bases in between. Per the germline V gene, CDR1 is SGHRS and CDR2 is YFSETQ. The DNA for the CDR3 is TGCGCCAGCAGCTTGGAGGCAGGAAATGAAAAACTGTTTTTT. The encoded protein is CASSLEAGNEKLFF.

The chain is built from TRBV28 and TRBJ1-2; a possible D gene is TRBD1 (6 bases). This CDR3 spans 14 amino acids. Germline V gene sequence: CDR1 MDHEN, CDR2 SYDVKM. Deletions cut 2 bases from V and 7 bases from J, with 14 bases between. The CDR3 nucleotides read TGTGCCAGCAGTTTAGGGCAGAGGGGGTTTGGCTACACCTTC. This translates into CASSLGQRGFGYTF.

The DNA for the CDR3 is TGTGCCAGCAGCCCCAGGGGGGACATTCAGTACTTC. Encoded protein: CASSPRGDIQYF. The V and J genes are TRBV6-2 or TRBV6-3 and TRBJ2-4; D perhaps matches TRBD1 (7 bases). V was cut by 6 bases and J by 8 bases, with 11 bases left in between. There are 12 residues in the CDR3. The germline gives CDR1 MNHEY, CDR2 SVGEGT.

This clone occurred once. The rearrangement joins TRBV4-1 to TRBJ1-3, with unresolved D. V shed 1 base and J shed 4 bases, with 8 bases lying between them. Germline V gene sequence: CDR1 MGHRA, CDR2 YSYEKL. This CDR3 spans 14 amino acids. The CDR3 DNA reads TGCGCCAGCAGCCAAGTGTCTCTGGGAAACACCATATATTTT. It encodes CASSQVSLGNTIYF.

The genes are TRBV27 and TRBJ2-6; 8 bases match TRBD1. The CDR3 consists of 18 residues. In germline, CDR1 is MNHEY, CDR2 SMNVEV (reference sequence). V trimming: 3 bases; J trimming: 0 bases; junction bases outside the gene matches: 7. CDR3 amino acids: CASSFLGQGLSGANVLTF. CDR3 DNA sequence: TGTGCCAGCAGTTTTCTCGGACAGGGACTCTCTGGGGCCAACGTCCTGACTTTC.

The CDR3 sequence: CASSQDGLGATEAFF. The CDR3 DNA sequence: TGCGCCAGCAGCCAAGATGGCCTGGGGGCCACTGAAGCTTTCTTT. The V and J genes are TRBV4-1 and TRBJ1-1; the D gene is possibly TRBD1 (6 bases). There are 15 residues in the CDR3. V was trimmed by 0 bases and J by 4 bases, leaving 12 bases between them. Germline loops: CDR1 MGHRA, CDR2 YSYEKL.

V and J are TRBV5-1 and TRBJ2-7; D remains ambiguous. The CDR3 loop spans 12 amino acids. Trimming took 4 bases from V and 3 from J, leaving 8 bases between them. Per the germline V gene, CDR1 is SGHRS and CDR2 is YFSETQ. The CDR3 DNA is TGCGCCAGCAGCACGAGCTTCTACGAGCAGTACTTC. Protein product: CASSTSFYEQYF.